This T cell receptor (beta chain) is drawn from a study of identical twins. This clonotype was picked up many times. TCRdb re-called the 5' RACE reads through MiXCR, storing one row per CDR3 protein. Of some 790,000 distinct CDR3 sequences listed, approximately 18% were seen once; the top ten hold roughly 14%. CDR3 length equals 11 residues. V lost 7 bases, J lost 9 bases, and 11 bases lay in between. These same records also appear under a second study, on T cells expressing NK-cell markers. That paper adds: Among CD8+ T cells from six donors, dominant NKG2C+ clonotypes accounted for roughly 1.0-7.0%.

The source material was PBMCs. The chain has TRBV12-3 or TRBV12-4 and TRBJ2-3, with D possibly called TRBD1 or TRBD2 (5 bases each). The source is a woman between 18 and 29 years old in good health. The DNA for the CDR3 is TGTGCCAGCAAAATTGGGGGAACGCAGTATTTT. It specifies CASKIGGTQYF.